This TCR beta chain originates from a study of blood T cell repertoires in COVID-19 (dated by TCRdb to 2020 to 2022). About the investigation overall: Samples covering the acute and convalescent phases of COVID-19 were provided by collaborators in the United States, Italy and Spain. The material from the prospective study consisted of cDNA or gDNA derived from T cells, B-cell-depleted T cells, or PBMCs. HLA class I and class II types, where available, came from metadata supplied by the sample provider rather than from assay-based typing. The samples were drawn from two sources: the first 160 participants of the ongoing ImmuneRACE study, and 1,200 or so subjects contributed by 6 global collaborators. The dataset comprised deeply sampled blood TCRbeta repertoires from subjects exposed to, actively infected with, or recovered from COVID-19. A freely available public database, intended as a resource for researchers studying the immune response to SARS-CoV-2, is where the repertoires were released. Nearly every sample came with metadata listing a de-identified subject ID, COVID-19 status, age in years and sex.

What the research found in general, with its limitations: The quantity of clinical and demographic metadata differed by source and by participant and was supplied without curation.

CDR1 and CDR2, per the germline V gene, are MGHRA and YSYEKL. Cut back by 9 bases and 4 bases, the V and J ends lie 4 bases apart. The CDR3, cysteine through phenylalanine, is 10 amino acids long. The retained sequence is limited to the CDR3, 30 bases, with the frame set at the first base. Enrolling through a virtual design, the prospective study's participants ranged in age from roughly 18 to 95 years and lived across roughly 23 United States geographic areas. To assign participants to cohorts, the prospective study relied on clinical history that participants themselves reported in a screening survey and a study questionnaire. Mobile phlebotomists in the prospective study collected whole blood, serum and a nasopharyngeal or oropharyngeal swab from every participant. Additional blood draws and questionnaires over an approximately 2-month period could optionally be provided by prospective study participants. Prospective study blood samples were shipped either frozen or at room temperature before DNA extraction.

On this clone itself: Its antigen specificity is not known. Base-call qualities are not available, and no considerably larger clone is one nucleotide away.

The immunoSEQ Assay, a bias-controlled multiplex PCR, was used to amplify TCRbeta CDR3 regions from genomic DNA. The authors processed their data as follows. Within the assay, amplification of reference gene primers was used to estimate how many nucleated cells each sample contained. To quantify the absolute abundance of each unique TCRbeta CDR3 rearrangement, sequence reads were collapsed and filtered. For each sample, productive Simpson clonality was calculated as the square root of Simpson's diversity index across productive rearrangements. Drawn from immuneACCESS, this table holds only the in-frame rearrangements with V and J called that TCRdb kept. Clones are partly lost; checked studies trace under half to an unresolved V gene and leave the rest unexplained. V and J calls and clone size are as listed in that table; D and trimming were resolved from the DNA. The sample table shows 400,000 or so clones, and roughly 86% are seen once. The leading ten clones occupy about 2.1% of the sample.

Sequenced input: PBMCs or T cells enriched from blood (not recorded which). This sequence originates from a woman between 40 and 50 years old with acute COVID-19. The chain employs TRBV4-1 and TRBJ1-3; the D gene lacks a confident call. Here is the DNA: TGCGCCAGTGGCGGAAACACCATATATTTT. Its protein is CASGGNTIYF.